This T cell receptor beta chain originates from a study of monozygotic twins with inflammatory bowel disease. TCRdb reprocessed the 5' RACE reads; each CDR3 protein has one entry and no DNA is given. Its clone listing holds 440,000 or so distinct CDR3 sequences. The source is a human donor with ulcerative colitis or Crohn's disease, or a healthy co-twin of an affected twin (not recorded which). Sequenced: blood.

This chain's CDR3 is CASSPITDTQYF. This chain links TRBV7-2 with TRBJ2-3. This CDR3 comprises 12 residues. Germline values: CDR1 SGHTA, CDR2 FQGNSA.